This T cell receptor beta chain originates from a study of blood T cells in healthy people across ages. Per sample, no less than 5 micrograms of total RNA were extracted. Concerning this clonotype: Antigen: not known.

Study-level results: Naive T cell percentage showed a strong correlation with TCR beta diversity. When set beside aged donors, long-lived donors presented more naive CD4+ cells and higher diversity.

A J-beta primer mix and a sample-barcoded 5' primer were used in a second PCR of roughly 7 to 12 cycles. TCRdb reprocessed the 5' RACE reads via MiXCR and lists one record per CDR3 protein. The table includes 600,000 to 900,000 distinct CDR3 sequences, approximately 24% detected once. CDR1 and CDR2 (germline): SQVTM, ANQGSEA. This CDR3 spans 15 amino acids. V was pared by 7 bases and J by 1 base, with 20 bases between. The same sample was also used in a study of T cells of mothers and their children. That investigation notes: No clone of persistent microchimeric T cells was detected.

The sequence came from a boy under 18 in good health. V is TRBV29-1 and J is TRBJ2-7; weak D call: TRBD1 (6 bases). The source material was blood. This CDR3 is CSAMGAGSSSYEQYF. The CDR3 DNA reads as TGCAGCGCCATGGGGGCGGGCTCTTCGTCCTACGAGCAGTACTTC.